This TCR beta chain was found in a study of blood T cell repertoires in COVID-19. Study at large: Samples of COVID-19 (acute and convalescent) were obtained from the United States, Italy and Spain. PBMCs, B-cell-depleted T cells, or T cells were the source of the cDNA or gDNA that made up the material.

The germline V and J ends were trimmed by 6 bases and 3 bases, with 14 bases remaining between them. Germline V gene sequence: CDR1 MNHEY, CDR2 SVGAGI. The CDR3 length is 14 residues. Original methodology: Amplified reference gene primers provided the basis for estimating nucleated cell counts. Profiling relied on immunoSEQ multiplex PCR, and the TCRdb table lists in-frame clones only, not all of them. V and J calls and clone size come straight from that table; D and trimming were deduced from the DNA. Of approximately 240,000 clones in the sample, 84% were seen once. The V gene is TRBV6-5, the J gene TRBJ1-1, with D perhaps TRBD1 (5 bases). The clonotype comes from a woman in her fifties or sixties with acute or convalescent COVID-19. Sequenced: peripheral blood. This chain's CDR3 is CASSLRGQDTEAFF. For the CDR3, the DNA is TGTGCCAGCAGCCTTAGGGGTCAGGACACTGAAGCTTTCTTT.